The next 25 T cell receptor beta chains were all read from a single sample in a study of human T cells and chemical hapten exposure. TCRdb reprocessed the RACE reads with MiXCR, giving one entry per CDR3 protein. Altogether more than 250,000 distinct CDR3 sequences are present, 8.6% being singletons, with the ten largest covering 2% to 2.5%. Time point of the sample: pre-sensitization, week 0. Treatment meaning: therapeutic diphenylcyclopropenone sensitization with weekly scalp DPC. This specimen consisted of whole blood, obtained in connection with sensitization to the hapten diphenylcyclopropenone (DPC). The receptors stem from a woman in her thirties or forties with alopecia areata. Some clones in this sample may be carry-over from other donors' samples.

The chain combines TRBV29-1 with TRBJ1-3; D might be TRBD1 (5 bases). Germline V CDR1 and CDR2: SQVTM, ANQGSEA. V was pared by 5 bases and J by 0 bases, with 11 bases between. This CDR3 has 14 amino acids. The CDR3 reads CSVRWGNSGNTIYF. The CDR3 DNA is TGCAGCGTTCGATGGGGGAACTCTGGAAACACCATATATTTT. Together with reference TRBV29-1 and TRBJ1-3, the CDR3 gives the full variable domain: SAVISQKPSRDICQRGTSLTIQCQVDSQVTMMFWYRQQPGQSLTLIATANQGSEATYESGFVIDKFPISRPNLTFSTLTVSNMSPEDSSIYLCSVRWGNSGNTIYFGEGSWLTVV.

The chain uses TRBV7-9 and TRBJ1-6, with D hard to call. The CDR3 extends over 14 amino acids. CDR1 SEHNR and CDR2 FQNEAQ come from the germline V gene (reference sequence). V gave up 7 bases and J gave up 7 bases, with 14 bases separating them. The CDR3 reads CASTQREGNSPLHF. The CDR3 nucleotides are TGTGCCAGCACCCAAAGAGAAGGAAATTCACCCCTCCACTTT.

The DNA for the CDR3 is TGTGCCAGCAGGGTCAAATGGACTAGCGACCCCGTCTTCTACGAGCAGTACTTC. Translation gives CASRVKWTSDPVFYEQYF. This chain uses TRBV6-1 with TRBJ2-7; 9 bases align to TRBD2. Germline V gene lookup returns CDR1 MNHNS and CDR2 SASEGT. CDR3 length equals 18 residues. J lost 3 bases, V lost 6 bases, and 18 bases had no gene match.

This clonotype was seen more than once but under ten times. The chain combines TRBV24-1 with TRBJ1-2; D unresolved. Germline V CDR1 and CDR2: KGHDR, SFDVKD. Trimming pared 3 bases from V and 5 bases from J, leaving 6 bases between. CDR3 length: 12 amino acids. The CDR3: CATSDAGYGYTF. The CDR3 nucleotides are TGTGCCACCAGTGATGCCGGGTATGGCTACACCTTC.

This clonotype occurred a few times. The rearrangement joins TRBV28 to TRBJ1-6; TRBD1 might be the D (5 bases). V lost 1 base to trimming and J lost 3 bases, with 7 bases between them. CDR1 and CDR2 (germline): MDHEN, SYDVKM. This CDR3 has 15 amino acids. The CDR3 nucleotides are TGTGCCAGCAGTTTATCTAGGGGCTATAATTCACCCCTCCACTTT. It codes for CASSLSRGYNSPLHF.

CDR3 in amino acids: CAWTKDRGEQFF. DNA of the CDR3: TGTGCCTGGACGAAGGACAGGGGTGAGCAGTTCTTC. The chain employs TRBV30 and TRBJ2-1; 9 bases align to TRBD1. The germline V gene has CDR1 GTSNPN and CDR2 SVGIG (reference sequence). The V gene end was trimmed by 4 bases and the J gene end by 9 bases; junction bases not matched to a gene: 4. The CDR3 loop spans 12 amino acids.

This chain uses TRBV10-3 with TRBJ2-1, with 12 bases lining up with TRBD2. The CDR3 is made up of 15 amino acids. The junction had 2 bases not matched to a gene; V was cut back by 5 bases and J by 3 bases. The germline gives CDR1 ENHRY, CDR2 SYGVKD. The chain's CDR3 is CAISSTSGGYNEQFF. CDR3 DNA: TGTGCCATCAGTTCGACTAGCGGGGGCTACAATGAGCAGTTCTTC.

In this sample, this clonotype turned up a few times. This chain connects TRBV28 to TRBJ2-7; 10 bases are shared with TRBD2. CDR3 size: 13 residues. Trimming removed 6 bases from V and 7 bases from J; junction bases left unmatched: 6. Germline assignment: CDR1 MDHEN and CDR2 SYDVKM. The CDR3 is CASSLAGAEEQYF. CDR3 sequence (DNA): TGTGCCAGCAGCCTAGCGGGAGCCGAAGAGCAGTACTTC.

The gene calls are TRBV10-3 and TRBJ2-7; no clear D gene. Germline V gene data show CDR1 as ENHRY and CDR2 as SYGVKD. This CDR3 comprises 13 residues. V lost 6 bases and J lost 0, with 9 bases in between. In DNA form, the CDR3 reads TGTGCCATCAGGTCGGACCCCTCCTACGAGCAGTACTTC. Protein sequence: CAIRSDPSYEQYF.

In its sample, this clonotype was seen a few times. The gene calls are TRBV4-3 and TRBJ2-3; 7 bases map to TRBD2. V shed 4 bases, J shed 5 bases, and the junction held 3 bases outside the gene matches. Germline CDR1 is LGHNA and CDR2 is YSLEER. This CDR3 is 13 amino acids long. The CDR3 loop reads CASSRGGLDTQYF. CDR3 nucleotides: TGCGCCAGCAGCCGGGGGGGACTAGATACGCAGTATTTT.

This clonotype was found many times. The chain recombines TRBV6-6 with TRBJ2-3, with D perhaps TRBD2 (5 bases). With 6 bases removed from V and 6 bases from J, the gap between germline ends came to 10 bases. The CDR3 runs to 12 residues. The germline CDR1 and CDR2 sequences are MNHNY and SVGAGI (reference sequence). CDR3 protein: CASRLGADTQYF. The CDR3 DNA follows: TGTGCCAGCAGACTAGGCGCGGATACGCAGTATTTT.

The gene calls are TRBV3-1 and TRBJ2-7, with 8 bases matching TRBD2. There are 16 residues in the CDR3. V was clipped by 5 bases and J by 0 bases; unmatched bases: 9. Germline V gives CDR1 LGHDT, CDR2 YNNKEL (reference sequence). The CDR3 sequence is CASSDAFTSGSYEQYF. The CDR3 coding sequence is TGTGCCAGCAGCGATGCCTTTACTAGCGGCTCCTACGAGCAGTACTTC.

A few counts support this clonotype. The chain recombines TRBV6-5 with TRBJ2-2; D gene uncertain. Germline CDR1 reads MNHEY; CDR2 reads SVGAGI. V shed 7 bases and J shed 6 bases, with 18 bases lying between them. This CDR3 has 15 residues. CDR3 in amino acids: CASNAWEGLPGELFF. The CDR3 nucleotides read TGTGCCAGCAACGCCTGGGAAGGGCTACCCGGGGAGCTGTTTTTT.

The CDR3 loop reads CAISESSGNTGELFF. DNA of the CDR3: TGTGCCATCAGTGAGTCTAGCGGTAACACCGGGGAGCTGTTTTTT. This chain links TRBV10-3 with TRBJ2-2; D perhaps matches TRBD2 (6 bases). V was trimmed by 0 bases and J by 2 bases, leaving 7 bases between them. Germline CDR1 reads ENHRY; CDR2 reads SYGVKD. The CDR3 contains 15 residues.

This clonotype turned up a few times. The rearrangement links TRBV18 to TRBJ1-6; D is unresolved. With 3 bases removed from V and 7 bases from J, the gap between germline ends came to 16 bases. The CDR3 spans 16 residues. Per the germline V gene, CDR1 is KGHSH and CDR2 is LQKENI. This chain's CDR3 is CASSPPGTTGNSPLHF. CDR3 sequence (DNA): TGTGCCAGCTCACCTCCGGGCACAACGGGGAATTCACCCCTCCACTTT.

The V call is TRBV5-1, the J call TRBJ2-7; 7 bases are a match to TRBD1. The CDR3 is 14 residues long. V trimming: 1 base; J trimming: 2 bases; junction bases outside the gene matches: 3. The germline V gene has CDR1 SGHRS and CDR2 YFSETQ. As DNA, the CDR3 is TGCGCCAGCAGCTTGACAGGGGTCCCCTACGAGCAGTACTTC. Protein product: CASSLTGVPYEQYF. The entire variable domain, with the rest obtained from reference TRBV5-1 and TRBJ2-7, is as follows: KAGVTQTPRYLIKTRGQQVTLSCSPISGHRSVSWYQQTPGQGLQFLFEYFSETQRNKGNFPGRFSGRQFSNSRSEMNVSTLELGDSALYLCASSLTGVPYEQYFGPGTRLTVT.

This clonotype was counted only a few times. This chain joins TRBV6-2 or TRBV6-3 and TRBJ2-2; 13 bases are a match to TRBD2. This CDR3 comprises 15 residues. V dropped 5 bases and J dropped 4; count of bases not matched to a gene: 1. Looked up from germline, CDR1 is MNHEY and CDR2 is SVGEGT. CDR3 in amino acids: CASSTSGRATGELFF. In nucleotides, the CDR3 is TGTGCCAGCAGTACTAGCGGGAGGGCCACCGGGGAGCTGTTTTTT.

This clonotype came up a few times. The J gene is TRBJ2-1, the V gene TRBV29-1; the D call may be TRBD1 or TRBD2 (7 bases each). The V end was cut by 5 bases, the J end by 6 bases, with 20 bases between. The germline V gene encodes CDR1 SQVTM and CDR2 ANQGSEA. This CDR3 is built from 15 residues. CDR3 in amino acids: CSVRAGRGLSNEQFF. The CDR3 DNA is TGCAGCGTTCGGGCTGGGAGGGGGCTTTCCAATGAGCAGTTCTTC.

This clonotype has more than one count but fewer than ten. This chain uses TRBV25-1 with TRBJ2-1; 14 bases are a match to TRBD2. J was trimmed by 7 bases and V by 5 bases; bases with no gene match: 7. The CDR3 is made up of 16 amino acids. Looked up from germline, CDR1 is MGHDK and CDR2 is SYGVNS. CDR3 sequence reads: CASSTLGTSGRNEQFF. Here the CDR3 DNA reads TGTGCCAGCAGTACGTTGGGGACTAGCGGGAGAAATGAGCAGTTCTTC.

This clonotype was observed many times. The chain joins TRBV29-1 to TRBJ2-5, with 9 bases matching TRBD2. Germline values: CDR1 SQVTM, CDR2 ANQGSEA. This CDR3 is built from 12 residues. V dropped 7 bases and J dropped 5; count of bases not matched to a gene: 5. The CDR3 coding sequence is TGCAGCGCCGCGGGGGGGCGGGAGACCCAGTACTTC. This encodes CSAAGGRETQYF.

This clonotype was counted once. The germline gene is not matched at one end of the junction; a read error may be the cause. The chain links TRBV6-6 to TRBJ2-7; TRBD2 is a possible D gene (6 bases). Per the germline V gene, CDR1 is MNHNY and CDR2 is SVGAGI (reference sequence). There are 14 residues in the CDR3. DNA for the CDR3: TGTGTCAGCAGTCCCCGGGACTTCTCCTACGAGCAGTACTTC. Its translation is CVSSPRDFSYEQYF.

The chain joins TRBV12-3 or TRBV12-4 to TRBJ1-6, with TRBD1 identical over 7 bases. V was clipped by 5 bases and J by 5 bases; unmatched bases: 3. There are 14 residues in the CDR3. CDR3 DNA: TGTGCCAGCAGTGTGGGGACAGATAATTCACCCCTCCACTTT. Its translation is CASSVGTDNSPLHF.

This clonotype was detected many times. The chain couples TRBV21-1 to TRBJ1-5. TRBV21-1 is a pseudogene locus. The CDR3 runs to 10 residues. In DNA, the CDR3 is TGTGCCAGCAGCACCCCAGACCAGCATTTT. As protein: CASSTPDQHF.

The sample holds a few counts of this clonotype. The chain links TRBV12-3 or TRBV12-4 to TRBJ2-1; 13 positions match TRBD2. V trimming: 4 bases; J trimming: 9 bases; junction bases outside the gene matches: 9. This CDR3 has 16 residues. CDR3 protein: CASSSGLAGVTGEQFF. As DNA, the CDR3 is TGTGCCAGCAGTTCCGGACTAGCGGGAGTAACCGGTGAGCAGTTCTTC.

As for this clonotype: A much larger clone is a single base away; this may be a read error. V usage is TRBV4-1 and J usage is TRBJ2-3; the D gene is possibly TRBD1 (6 bases). The CDR3 is 15 residues long. Germline V gene data show CDR1 as MGHRA and CDR2 as YSYEKL. The CDR3 loop is CASSLVPRGADTQNF. CDR3 sequence (DNA): TGCGCCAGCAGCCTCGTTCCCAGGGGCGCAGATACGCAGAATTTT.